This record looks at one TCR beta chain sequence and its context. Its antigen is as yet unknown. Both 60 Vbeta primers and 13 Jbeta primers went into the PCR. This table comes from immunoSEQ multiplex PCR, and its TCRdb copy is limited to in-frame clones, with some not included. The sample records approximately 150,000 clones, over 60% being singletons. These data originate in a study of cytomegalovirus exposure and HLA in healthy donors. Study-wide background: Genotyping of 430 or so donors showed that over 65% belonged to the Caucasian-associated ancestry cluster. Study-wide results and limits: TCR beta sequences reportedly predicted the HLA-A and HLA-B alleles of most subjects accurately. Further analysis was carried out later, and it showed several of the most significant clusters appearing linked to common viral pathogens. The study flagged some 170 TCR beta chains as cytomegalovirus-associated.

Trimming took 7 bases from V and 4 from J; bases not matched to a gene: 6. The CDR3 loop spans 14 amino acids. Germline V gene data show CDR1 as MNHEY and CDR2 as SVGAGI. J is TRBJ2-5 and V is TRBV6-5; 10 bases fit TRBD1. The source is a man in his forties or fifties in good health and CMV-seropositive. Sequenced: PBMCs. The CDR3: CASTRTGGTETQYF. Here the CDR3 DNA reads TGTGCCAGCACTAGGACAGGGGGTACAGAGACCCAGTACTTC.